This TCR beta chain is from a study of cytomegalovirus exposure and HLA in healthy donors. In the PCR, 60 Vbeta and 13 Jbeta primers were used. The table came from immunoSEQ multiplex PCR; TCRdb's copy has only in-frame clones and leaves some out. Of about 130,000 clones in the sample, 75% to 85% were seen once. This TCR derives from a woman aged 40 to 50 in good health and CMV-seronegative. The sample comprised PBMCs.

The CDR3: CASSVGSEGAEAFF. The DNA for the CDR3 is TGTGCCAGCAGCGTAGGAAGTGAGGGGGCTGAAGCTTTCTTT. The rearrangement uses TRBV9 and TRBJ1-1; tentatively, D is TRBD1 (6 bases). The CDR3 length is 14 residues. Germline V gives CDR1 SGDLS, CDR2 YYNGEE. V gave up 0 bases and J gave up 6 bases, with 12 bases separating them.